Listed below are T cell receptor beta chains from one sample, sequenced in a study of T cell responses to AZD1222 COVID-19 vaccine. Sequencing used immunoSEQ multiplex PCR; TCRdb keeps in-frame clones, though not all of them. The sample holds around 100,000 clones; around 94% are singletons and the top ten take around 2%. The sequenced sample was peripheral blood, obtained on day 0 of AZD1222 vaccination. The receptors shown here come from an adult in good health. Each CDR3 is given with its conserved first and last residue. The order of the fields is V gene, D gene, clone size, J gene, CDR3 protein. The D gene is left open where the match is weak. Size values are once, few and many counts, or a class for expanded clones, and some rows have none.

TRBV12-3/TRBV12-4	-	-	TRBJ1-1	CASSKRGNTEAFF
TRBV13	-	-	TRBJ2-1	CASSPPPGSSYNEQFF
TRBV27	TRBD2	-	TRBJ2-5	CATRPGRGEETQYF
TRBV2	TRBD2	-	TRBJ2-7	CASSEGTSGIRSYEQYF
TRBV12-3/TRBV12-4	-	once	TRBJ2-1	CASGSEQFF
TRBV19	-	-	TRBJ2-5	CASSIEFSGAGVTHF
TRBV2	-	-	TRBJ2-2	CASKARANTGELFF
TRBV7-9	-	-	TRBJ1-5	CASSLEGGIQPQHF
TRBV28	-	-	TRBJ2-7	CASSPFSYEQYF
TRBV28	-	-	TRBJ1-2	CASSPPGLGGNYGYTF
TRBV7-2	-	-	TRBJ2-3	CASRPGPSGTDTQYF
TRBV10-3	TRBD1	-	TRBJ1-5	CAISGDRVLNQPQHF
TRBV6-1	-	-	TRBJ1-1	CASSDLASERTEAFF
TRBV9	-	-	TRBJ1-1	CASSVNTNTEAFF
TRBV24-1	TRBD1	-	TRBJ1-2	CATSDSGTGGYGYTF
TRBV5-4	-	-	TRBJ2-3	CASSLRGAPDTQYF
TRBV5-1	-	-	TRBJ2-7	CASSGRDLNYEQYF
TRBV30	TRBD2	-	TRBJ2-1	CAWSYLAGDYNEQFF
TRBV7-2	-	-	TRBJ1-2	CASSLVAVYGYTF
TRBV28	-	-	TRBJ1-2	CASGIPGARFLWGYTF
TRBV7-3	-	few	TRBJ1-1	CASSLGGSATEAFF
TRBV15	-	-	TRBJ2-7	CATSRDQGSYEQYF
TRBV20-1	-	-	TRBJ2-5	CSASIPETQYF
TRBV5-1	-	-	TRBJ1-5	CASAPSRNQPQHF
TRBV2	-	-	TRBJ1-1	CASSERRRVSSEAFF
TRBV5-4	-	-	TRBJ1-4	CASSLGEKLFF
TRBV7-2	TRBD1	-	TRBJ2-5	CASSLAYRDSFQETQYF
TRBV27	TRBD1	-	TRBJ1-1	CASSPQFGQGAGIGRTEAFF
TRBV3-1/TRBV3-2	TRBD2	-	TRBJ2-1	CASSQTSGLATYNEQFF
TRBV4-3	-	once	TRBJ2-2	CASSQNAIMYTGELFF
TRBV28	TRBD1	-	TRBJ2-7	CASSPRDRVYEQYF
TRBV18	-	-	TRBJ1-4	CASSPLPSSGEKLFF
TRBV2	-	-	TRBJ1-2	CASSQQGYGYTF
TRBV19	-	-	TRBJ2-7	CASSMGGGSYEQYF
TRBV2	-	-	TRBJ1-1	CASSEAMVGTEAFF
TRBV19	-	once	TRBJ2-3	CASSMRWGESTDTQYF
TRBV28	TRBD1	-	TRBJ1-1	CASSSPGTGYLSKVTEAFF
TRBV24-1	TRBD2	-	TRBJ2-2	CATSDFGLAENTGELFF
TRBV30	-	-	TRBJ2-2	CAWSRGHSTGELFF
TRBV10-2	TRBD1	-	TRBJ2-7	CASSRQGYYEQYF
TRBV30	-	-	TRBJ1-6	CAWSEGVMDSPLHF
TRBV11-2	-	-	TRBJ1-4	CASSLGRPQGNEKLFF
TRBV28	-	-	TRBJ1-5	CASTLVGQPQHF
TRBV28	TRBD2	-	TRBJ2-2	CATGLAGATGELFF
TRBV2	TRBD1	-	TRBJ1-1	CASSGTGFGTEAFF
TRBV19	-	-	TRBJ2-1	CASSGGFYNEQFF
TRBV28	-	-	TRBJ1-2	CASSSEVLEYGYTF
TRBV9	-	-	TRBJ2-7	CASSPQRSPSAEQYF
TRBV5-1	-	-	TRBJ2-1	CASSLTPGSGYNEQFF
TRBV6-5	TRBD1	-	TRBJ2-5	CASSFKTGYQETQYF